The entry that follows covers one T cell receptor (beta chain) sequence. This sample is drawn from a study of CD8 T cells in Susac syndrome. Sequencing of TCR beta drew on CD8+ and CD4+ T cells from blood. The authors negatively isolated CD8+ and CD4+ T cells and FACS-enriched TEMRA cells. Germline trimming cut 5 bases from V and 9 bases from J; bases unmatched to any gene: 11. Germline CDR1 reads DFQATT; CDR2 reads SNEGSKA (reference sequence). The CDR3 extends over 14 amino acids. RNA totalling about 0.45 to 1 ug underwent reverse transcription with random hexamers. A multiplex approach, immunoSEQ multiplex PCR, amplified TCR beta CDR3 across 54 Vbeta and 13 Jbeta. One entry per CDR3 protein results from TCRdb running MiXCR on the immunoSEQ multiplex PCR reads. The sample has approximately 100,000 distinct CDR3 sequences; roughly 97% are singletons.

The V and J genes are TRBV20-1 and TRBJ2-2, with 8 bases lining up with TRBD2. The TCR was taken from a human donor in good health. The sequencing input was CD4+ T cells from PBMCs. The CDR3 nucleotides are TGCAGTGCTTATTCCGGGACTAGGAGTCGGGAGCTGTTTTTT. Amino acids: CSAYSGTRSRELFF.